The text below deals with one TCR beta chain. Antigen: not known. Cells were CD45RO-negative CD62L-positive naive CD4 T cells sorted from PBMCs. These data come from a study of human versus mouse CDR3 diversity and MHC coevolution. Overall study results and limits: Human T cells were selected on over 5 MHC II alleles. Most of the three human donors had the lowest clonal inequality. By iCHAO1, human TCR beta clonotypes numbered some 1.5 million, the most.

The junction had 9 bases not matched to a gene; V was cut back by 6 bases and J by 8 bases. The length of the CDR3 is 12 residues. The germline V gene encodes CDR1 SQVTM and CDR2 ANQGSEA. Clones were read by immunoSEQ multiplex PCR, and TCRdb kept only the in-frame ones, dropping some. This table has about 60,000 clones, around 94% appearing once. Material for sequencing was naive CD4+ T cells from blood. Subset specified: CD45RO-negative CD62L-positive naive CD4 T cells. J is TRBJ1-2 and V is TRBV29-1; 7 bases are shared with TRBD1. This receptor was obtained from a person in their sixties or seventies in good health. CDR3 in amino acids: CSVTGQRFGYTF. The DNA for the CDR3 is TGCAGCGTCACGGGACAGAGATTCGGCTACACCTTC.